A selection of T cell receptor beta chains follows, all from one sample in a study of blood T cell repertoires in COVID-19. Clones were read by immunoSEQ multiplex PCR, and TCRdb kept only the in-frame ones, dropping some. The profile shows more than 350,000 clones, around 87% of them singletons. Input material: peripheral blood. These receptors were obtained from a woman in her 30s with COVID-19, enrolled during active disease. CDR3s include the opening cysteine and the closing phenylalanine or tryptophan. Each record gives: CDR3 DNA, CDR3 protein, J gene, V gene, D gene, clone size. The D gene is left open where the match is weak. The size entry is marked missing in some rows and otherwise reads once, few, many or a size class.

TGTGCCAGCAGTCCAAGGGACGGGAGGGACCAGTACTTC	CASSPRDGRDQYF	TRBJ2-4	TRBV28	TRBD2	NA
TGTGCCAGCAGTCCCTCGACAGTGAACACTGAAGCTTTCTTT	CASSPSTVNTEAFF	TRBJ1-1	TRBV2	NA	NA
TGTGCCAGCAGCCAAGTGGGGCAGGGCCAGGAGACCCAGTACTTC	CASSQVGQGQETQYF	TRBJ2-5	TRBV3-1/TRBV3-2	NA	NA
TGTGCCATCAGTGAGTCGGCGGACAGCTCCGAGCAGTACTTC	CAISESADSSEQYF	TRBJ2-7	TRBV10-3	NA	NA
TGTGCCAGCAGGGGAACAGGGGGCGGGTTCCTTGGTGGCTACACCTTC	CASRGTGGGFLGGYTF	TRBJ1-2	TRBV28	TRBD1	once
TGTGCCAGCAGTTTTTCCGTACTAGCGGGAGGGGTGGATACGCAGTATTTT	CASSFSVLAGGVDTQYF	TRBJ2-3	TRBV27	TRBD2	NA
TGTGCCAGCAGCCCACCCGGACTAGCGGATTACAATGAGCAGTTCTTC	CASSPPGLADYNEQFF	TRBJ2-1	TRBV5-4	TRBD2	NA
TGTGCCAGCAGAAGACAGGGGAATCAGCCCCAGCATTTT	CASRRQGNQPQHF	TRBJ1-5	TRBV6-5	TRBD1	NA
TGTGCCAGCAGCTTAGACCGCGGGGGCAACTCACCCCTCCACTTT	CASSLDRGGNSPLHF	TRBJ1-6	TRBV7-2	NA	NA
TGTGCCAGCAGTCTACAGGGGTCCGGGGAGCTGTTTTTT	CASSLQGSGELFF	TRBJ2-2	TRBV28	TRBD1	NA
TGCGCCAGCAGCCAAGGAGCTAGCGGAGCCTACGAGCAGTACTTC	CASSQGASGAYEQYF	TRBJ2-7	TRBV4-3	TRBD2	NA
TGTGCCAGCAGCCTTAGCTCCTACAATGAGCAGTTCTTC	CASSLSSYNEQFF	TRBJ2-1	TRBV7-2	NA	NA
TGTGCCAGCAGCCAAGGGCGGAGGACAGATACGCAGTATTTT	CASSQGRRTDTQYF	TRBJ2-3	TRBV5-4	NA	NA
TGTGCCAGTAGTATCGCGGGAGACCCCTACAATGAGCAGTTCTTC	CASSIAGDPYNEQFF	TRBJ2-1	TRBV19	TRBD2	NA
TGTGCCAGCAGTTTCTCGGGACTAGCGGGAGTAAATGAGCAGTTCTTC	CASSFSGLAGVNEQFF	TRBJ2-1	TRBV28	TRBD2	NA
TGTGCCAGCGGGGGATCAAGGACAGAGGATCACTATGGCTACACCTTC	CASGGSRTEDHYGYTF	TRBJ1-2	TRBV7-9	NA	few
TGTGCCAGCAGCAGCTCCTGGTCGTACCAAGAGACCCAGTACTTC	CASSSSWSYQETQYF	TRBJ2-5	TRBV11-2	NA	NA
TGTGCCAGCAGCTTCCACCCACAGGGGAATAAAGGTTCACCCCTCCACTTT	CASSFHPQGNKGSPLHF	TRBJ1-6	TRBV4-2	TRBD1	NA
TGTGCCAGTAACCCCGCCGGGACAGGAGTCTACGAGCAGTACTTC	CASNPAGTGVYEQYF	TRBJ2-7	TRBV27	TRBD1	NA
TGCGCCAGCAGCCAAGGGGATCAGGGAAAAGCTTTCTTT	CASSQGDQGKAFF	TRBJ1-1	TRBV4-1	NA	NA
TGTGCCAGCACCTACCCGGGACAGGGGAGTGAAAAACTGTTTTTT	CASTYPGQGSEKLFF	TRBJ1-4	TRBV2	TRBD1	NA
TGTGCCAGCAGTCCCAGGGGTGGATATGAGCAGTTCTTC	CASSPRGGYEQFF	TRBJ2-1	TRBV6-5	NA	NA
TGTGCCAGCAGTAGAGCGGGAATAGGTTCCTACAATGAGCAGTTCTTC	CASSRAGIGSYNEQFF	TRBJ2-1	TRBV6-4	TRBD2	NA
TGTGCCAGCAGCCGCGGACTAGCGGCGAACAATGAGCAGTTCTTC	CASSRGLAANNEQFF	TRBJ2-1	TRBV3-1/TRBV3-2	TRBD2	NA
TGTGCCAGCAGCCGGGACAGGGATTACGAGCAGTACTTC	CASSRDRDYEQYF	TRBJ2-7	TRBV11-3	TRBD1	NA
TGTGCCAGCAGCTTATCGGGGGGTAGGATAGGGGACCTCTCCTACGAGCAGTACTTC	CASSLSGGRIGDLSYEQYF	TRBJ2-7	TRBV7-3	TRBD2	NA
TGCGCCAGCTGCACCCGGCACAGATTCACCGGGGAGCTGTTTTTT	CASCTRHRFTGELFF	TRBJ2-2	TRBV10-1	NA	NA
TGCGCCAGCAGCCAGGGTCCCGGGACAGCCTACGAGCAGTACTTC	CASSQGPGTAYEQYF	TRBJ2-7	TRBV4-1	TRBD1	NA
TGTGCCAGCAGCCAAGATCGAATTGGGGGGAGAAGGGATGAGCAGTTCTTC	CASSQDRIGGRRDEQFF	TRBJ2-1	TRBV14	NA	few
TGTGCCAGCAGTGACCCGGGCTCTGGGGCCAACGTCCTGACTTTC	CASSDPGSGANVLTF	TRBJ2-6	TRBV6-4	NA	NA
TGCGCCAGCAGCCAAGAGGGGGGGGACTATGGCTACACCTTC	CASSQEGGDYGYTF	TRBJ1-2	TRBV4-3	NA	NA
TGTGCCAGCAGCCCCAGGGGCTACGAGCAGTACTTC	CASSPRGYEQYF	TRBJ2-7	TRBV4-2	NA	NA
TGTGCCTGGAGATCACTTGACAGGGCGCTTGGCTACACCTTC	CAWRSLDRALGYTF	TRBJ1-2	TRBV30	TRBD1	few
TGTGCCAGTAATCCCCGGGGAGGCGCCTCGGAGCAGTACTTC	CASNPRGGASEQYF	TRBJ2-7	TRBV19	NA	once
TGTGCCAGCAGCTTGAGGTCGGGCAGGACTGCGGCCACTGAAGCTTTCTTT	CASSLRSGRTAATEAFF	TRBJ1-1	TRBV7-2	NA	NA
TGTGCCACAGCTCTTAGTGGGCGGGGCACAGATACGCAGTATTTT	CATALSGRGTDTQYF	TRBJ2-3	TRBV24-1	NA	NA
TGTGCCAGCAGCAATCGTACAGGGGGGACAGATACGCAGTATTTT	CASSNRTGGTDTQYF	TRBJ2-3	TRBV21-1	NA	NA
TGTGCCAGCAGTGCAGGAACTAATGAAAAACTGTTTTTT	CASSAGTNEKLFF	TRBJ1-4	TRBV2	NA	NA
TGCAGCGTTGAAGAGTCCAGCGCGAGGGAGCTGTTTTTT	CSVEESSARELFF	TRBJ2-2	TRBV29-1	NA	NA
TGTGCCAGCAACCGGGACAGGGGCACAGATACGCAGTATTTT	CASNRDRGTDTQYF	TRBJ2-3	TRBV5-4	TRBD1	NA
TGCGCCAGCAGCTTGGGTCTAGCGGGAGTGGAAGAGCAGTACTTC	CASSLGLAGVEEQYF	TRBJ2-7	TRBV5-1	TRBD2	NA
TGTGCCAGCGGATACAGGGGATTGGAGACCCAGTACTTC	CASGYRGLETQYF	TRBJ2-5	TRBV2	TRBD1	once
TGTGCCAGCAGCCCGGGACTAGCGGGAGAGATCGGCTACGAGCAGTACTTC	CASSPGLAGEIGYEQYF	TRBJ2-7	TRBV25-1	TRBD2	few
TGCAGCGTTGTCAGGCCAACCTACAATGAGCAGTTCTTC	CSVVRPTYNEQFF	TRBJ2-1	TRBV29-1	NA	NA
TGTGCCAGCAGCTTCCGGGATTTCGAAAACATTCAGTACTTC	CASSFRDFENIQYF	TRBJ2-4	TRBV3-1/TRBV3-2	NA	once
TGTGCCAGCAGCTTAAGAGGGGGAAGCGAGACCCAGTACTTC	CASSLRGGSETQYF	TRBJ2-5	TRBV7-3	NA	NA
TGTGCCAGCAGCCAGAACAGGGTCCCCAATGAGCAGTTCTTC	CASSQNRVPNEQFF	TRBJ2-1	TRBV3-1/TRBV3-2	NA	once
TGTGCCAGCAGTTTTGCCGGAGTAGCGGATACGCAGTATTTT	CASSFAGVADTQYF	TRBJ2-3	TRBV6-5	NA	NA
TGTGCCAGTAGTGTTGCAACAGGGGGGACTGAAGCTTTCTTT	CASSVATGGTEAFF	TRBJ1-1	TRBV19	TRBD1	NA
TGTGCCAGCAGCATTCTAGCGGACACAGATACGCAGTATTTT	CASSILADTDTQYF	TRBJ2-3	TRBV5-5	TRBD2	NA